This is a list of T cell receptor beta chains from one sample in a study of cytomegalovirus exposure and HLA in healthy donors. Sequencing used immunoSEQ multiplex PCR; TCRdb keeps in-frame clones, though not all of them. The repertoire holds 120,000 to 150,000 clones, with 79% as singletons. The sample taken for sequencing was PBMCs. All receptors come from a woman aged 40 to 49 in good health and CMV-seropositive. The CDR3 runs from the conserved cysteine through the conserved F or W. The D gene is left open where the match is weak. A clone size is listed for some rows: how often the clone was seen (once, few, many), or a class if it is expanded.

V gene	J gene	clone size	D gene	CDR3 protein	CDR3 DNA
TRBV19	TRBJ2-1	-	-	CASSITGRNEQFF	TGTGCCAGTAGTATAACGGGGAGGAATGAGCAGTTCTTC
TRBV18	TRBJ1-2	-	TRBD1	CASSPTGGEGYGYTF	TGTGCCAGCTCACCCACAGGGGGCGAGGGCTATGGCTACACCTTC
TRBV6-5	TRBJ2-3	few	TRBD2	CASSYFRGGAADTQYF	TGTGCCAGCAGTTACTTCCGGGGGGGGGCCGCAGATACGCAGTATTTT
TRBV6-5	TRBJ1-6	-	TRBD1	CASRDRGGSPLHF	TGTGCCAGCAGAGACAGGGGCGGTTCACCCCTCCACTTT
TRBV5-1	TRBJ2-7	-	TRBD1	CASSSGQGSDEQYF	TGCGCCAGCAGTTCGGGACAGGGAAGTGACGAGCAGTACTTC
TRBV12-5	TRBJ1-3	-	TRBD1	CASGLGDRAGNTIYF	TGTGCTAGTGGTTTGGGGGACAGGGCTGGAAACACCATATATTTT
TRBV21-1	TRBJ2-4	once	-	CASSVGQENIQYF	TGTGCCAGCAGCGTAGGACAGGAAAACATTCAGTACTTC
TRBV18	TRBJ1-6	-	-	CASSPEIVVSPLHF	TGTGCCAGCTCACCAGAGATTGTTGTTTCACCCCTCCACTTT
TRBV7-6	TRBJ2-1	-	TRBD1	CASSNPYRDRGPNEQFF	TGTGCCAGCAGCAACCCCTACCGGGACAGGGGGCCCAATGAGCAGTTCTTC
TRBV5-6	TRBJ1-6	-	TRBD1	CASSPDWTGRNSPLHF	TGTGCCAGCAGCCCAGACTGGACAGGGCGTAATTCACCCCTCCACTTT
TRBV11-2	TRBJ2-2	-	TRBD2	CASRRTSGAINTGELFF	TGTGCCAGCAGGAGGACTAGCGGGGCCATTAACACCGGGGAGCTGTTTTTT
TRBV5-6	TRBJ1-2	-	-	CASSLSGVGGYTF	TGTGCCAGCAGCTTGTCCGGGGTAGGTGGCTACACCTTC
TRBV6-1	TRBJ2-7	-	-	CASSVVEGITYEQYF	TGTGCCAGCAGCGTCGTGGAGGGAATAACCTACGAGCAGTACTTC
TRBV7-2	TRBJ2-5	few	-	CASSLRGAEQYF	TGTGCCAGCAGTTTGCGCGGGGCAGAGCAGTACTTC
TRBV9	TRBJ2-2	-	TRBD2	CASSVAGGRGTGELFF	TGTGCCAGCTCTGTAGCGGGGGGAAGGGGCACCGGGGAGCTGTTTTTT
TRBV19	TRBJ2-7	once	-	CASSIPGTYEQYF	TGTGCCAGTAGTATACCAGGAACCTACGAGCAGTACTTC
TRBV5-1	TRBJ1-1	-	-	CASTRGVGNTEAFF	TGCGCCAGCACTAGAGGCGTTGGGAACACTGAAGCTTTCTTT
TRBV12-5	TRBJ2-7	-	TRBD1	CASGPGGHEQYF	TGTGCTAGTGGTCCAGGGGGACACGAGCAGTACTTC
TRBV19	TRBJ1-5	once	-	CASTIGGSQPQHF	TGTGCCAGTACGATAGGGGGAAGTCAGCCCCAGCATTTT
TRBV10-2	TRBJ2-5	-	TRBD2	CASGRGLVETQYF	TGCGCCAGCGGGAGGGGACTAGTGGAGACCCAGTACTTC
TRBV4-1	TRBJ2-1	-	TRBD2	CASSQEPFSGGYNEQFF	TGCGCCAGCAGCCAAGAGCCCTTTTCGGGGGGCTACAATGAGCAGTTCTTC
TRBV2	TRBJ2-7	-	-	CASSIGHPYEQYF	TGTGCCAGCAGTATTGGACATCCCTACGAGCAGTACTTC
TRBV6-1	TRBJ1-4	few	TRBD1	CASSSDRGGGEKLFF	TGTGCCAGCAGTAGCGACAGGGGAGGTGGTGAAAAACTGTTTTTT
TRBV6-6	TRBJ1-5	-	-	CAAGTGNQPQHF	TGTGCCGCCGGAACAGGGAACCAGCCCCAGCATTTT
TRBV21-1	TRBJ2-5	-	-	CASSRRETSKGPETQYF	TGTGCCAGCAGCAGGCGCGAGACTAGCAAAGGTCCAGAGACCCAGTACTTC
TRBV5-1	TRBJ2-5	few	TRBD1	CASSLTGGDLQETQYF	TGCGCCAGCAGCTTGACAGGGGGCGATTTACAAGAGACCCAGTACTTC
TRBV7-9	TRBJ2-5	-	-	CASSPLGGTQYF	TGTGCCAGCAGCCCTCTCGGCGGGACCCAGTACTTC
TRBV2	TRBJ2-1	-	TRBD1	CAMGGTGVINEQFF	TGTGCCATGGGGGGGACAGGGGTGATCAATGAGCAGTTCTTC
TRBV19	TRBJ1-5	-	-	CASSGGNQPQHF	TGTGCCAGTAGTGGAGGCAATCAGCCCCAGCATTTT
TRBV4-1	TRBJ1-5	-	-	CASSQYRESNQPQHF	TGCGCCAGCAGCCAGTACAGGGAAAGCAATCAGCCCCAGCATTTT
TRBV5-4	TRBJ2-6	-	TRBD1	CASRPPGQGITGANVLTF	TGTGCCAGCCGCCCGCCGGGACAGGGGATCACTGGGGCCAACGTCCTGACTTTC
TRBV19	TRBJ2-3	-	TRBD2	CASSTNGLAGADTQYF	TGTGCCAGTAGTACTAACGGACTAGCGGGGGCGGATACGCAGTATTTT
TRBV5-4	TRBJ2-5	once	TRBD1	CASSRPQGSGETQYF	TGTGCCAGCAGCCGCCCACAGGGGAGTGGGGAGACCCAGTACTTC
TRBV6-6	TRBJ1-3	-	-	CASSPTGTSGNTIYF	TGTGCCAGCAGTCCGACAGGCACCTCTGGAAACACCATATATTTT
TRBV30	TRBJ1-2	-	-	CAWTRDYYGYTF	TGTGCCTGGACTAGAGATTACTATGGCTACACCTTC
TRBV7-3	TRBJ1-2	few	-	CASSHPQGVDGYTF	TGTGCCAGCAGCCACCCACAGGGAGTTGATGGCTACACCTTC
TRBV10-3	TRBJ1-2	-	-	CAISEPSDKPYGYTF	TGTGCCATCAGTGAGCCGTCCGACAAGCCCTATGGCTACACCTTC
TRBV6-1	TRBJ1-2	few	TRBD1	CASSYGQGSKGYTF	TGTGCCAGCAGTTATGGACAGGGCTCTAAGGGCTACACCTTC
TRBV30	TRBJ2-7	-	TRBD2	CAWSGTSGGKKYF	TGTGCCTGGAGTGGCACTAGCGGGGGTAAAAAGTACTTC
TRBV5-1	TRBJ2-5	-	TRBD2	CASSLSPSGGSDEAQYF	TGCGCCAGCAGCTTGTCCCCTAGCGGGGGTTCTGATGAGGCCCAGTACTTC
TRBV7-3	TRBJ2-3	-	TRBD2	CASSTTSGGSTDTQYF	TGTGCCAGCAGCACTACTAGCGGGGGGAGCACAGATACGCAGTATTTT
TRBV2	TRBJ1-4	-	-	CASTGETNEKLFF	TGTGCCAGCACCGGGGAGACTAATGAAAAACTGTTTTTT
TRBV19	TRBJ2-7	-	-	CASRTQGSDGYEQYF	TGTGCCAGTAGGACACAGGGTTCGGATGGCTACGAGCAGTACTTC
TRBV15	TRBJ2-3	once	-	CATSSSLGTDTQYF	TGTGCCACCAGCAGTTCACTAGGTACAGATACGCAGTATTTT
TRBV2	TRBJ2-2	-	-	CASRETTQNTGELFF	TGTGCCAGCAGAGAAACAACCCAGAACACCGGGGAGCTGTTTTTT
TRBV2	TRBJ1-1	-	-	CASQKRGLNTEAFF	TGTGCCAGCCAAAAGCGGGGATTGAACACTGAAGCTTTCTTT
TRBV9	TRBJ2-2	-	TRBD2	CASSVELAGGWNTGELFF	TGTGCCAGCAGCGTAGAACTAGCGGGGGGATGGAACACCGGGGAGCTGTTTTTT
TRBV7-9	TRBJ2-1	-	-	CASSPTLGSNEQFF	TGTGCCAGCAGCCCGACACTAGGCAGCAATGAGCAGTTCTTC
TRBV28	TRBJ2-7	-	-	CASFSRSYEQYF	TGTGCCAGCTTTTCACGCTCCTACGAGCAGTACTTC
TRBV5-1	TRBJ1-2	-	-	CASSLVYGNGYTF	TGCGCCAGCAGCTTGGTTTACGGGAATGGCTACACCTTC
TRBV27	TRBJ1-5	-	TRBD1	CASKGRGTGGSFSNQPQHF	TGTGCCAGCAAAGGACGAGGGACAGGGGGTTCTTTTAGCAATCAGCCCCAGCATTTT
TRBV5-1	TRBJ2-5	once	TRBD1	CASSTRSTGLETQYF	TGCGCCAGCAGCACCCGCTCGACAGGGTTGGAGACCCAGTACTTC
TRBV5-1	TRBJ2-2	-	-	CASSSGLGNTGELFF	TGCGCCAGCAGCTCGGGACTTGGGAACACCGGGGAGCTGTTTTTT
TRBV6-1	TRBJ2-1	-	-	CASSEAGGAFRGQFF	TGTGCCAGCAGTGAAGCGGGGGGAGCCTTTCGAGGGCAGTTCTTC
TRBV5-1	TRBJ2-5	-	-	CASSLDLALQETQYF	TGCGCCAGCAGCTTGGATCTAGCGCTCCAAGAGACCCAGTACTTC
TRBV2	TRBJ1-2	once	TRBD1	CASSWDRLSGGYTF	TGTGCCAGCAGTTGGGACAGGCTTTCGGGGGGCTACACCTTC
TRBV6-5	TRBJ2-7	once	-	CASTPPGGPYEQYF	TGTGCCAGCACCCCGCCAGGGGGGCCTTACGAGCAGTACTTC
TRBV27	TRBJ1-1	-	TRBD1	CASSHAGTANTEAFF	TGTGCCAGCAGCCACGCTGGGACAGCGAACACTGAAGCTTTCTTT
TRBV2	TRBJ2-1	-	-	CASSVVRNEQFF	TGTGCCAGCAGTGTAGTGCGCAATGAGCAGTTCTTC